The sequence of this T cell receptor (beta chain) was determined in a study of T cells expressing NK-cell markers. Overall study: Beta-chain profiling covered CD3+CD56+NKG2C+, CD3+CD56+NKG2C- and CD3+CD56-NKG2C+ sorted subsets.

As the method of synthesis, 5'RACE template switching with UMIs yielded TCR beta cDNA. TCRdb reanalyzed the 5' RACE reads, giving one entry per CDR3 protein sequence and no DNA. This table holds about 120,000 distinct CDR3 sequences. Source material: blood T cells: a sorted CD56 or NKG2C T cell subset, CD4+ or CD8+ T cells, or bulk PBMC T cells (not recorded which). This clonotype originated in a woman aged 18 to 75 in good health.

The CDR3 here is CSAASGTSGTDTQYF. The rearrangement uses TRBV20-1 and TRBJ2-3; TCRdb lists TRBD2, though no DNA is available to test this call. This CDR3 is built from 15 residues. Germline loops: CDR1 DFQATT, CDR2 SNEGSKA (reference sequence).